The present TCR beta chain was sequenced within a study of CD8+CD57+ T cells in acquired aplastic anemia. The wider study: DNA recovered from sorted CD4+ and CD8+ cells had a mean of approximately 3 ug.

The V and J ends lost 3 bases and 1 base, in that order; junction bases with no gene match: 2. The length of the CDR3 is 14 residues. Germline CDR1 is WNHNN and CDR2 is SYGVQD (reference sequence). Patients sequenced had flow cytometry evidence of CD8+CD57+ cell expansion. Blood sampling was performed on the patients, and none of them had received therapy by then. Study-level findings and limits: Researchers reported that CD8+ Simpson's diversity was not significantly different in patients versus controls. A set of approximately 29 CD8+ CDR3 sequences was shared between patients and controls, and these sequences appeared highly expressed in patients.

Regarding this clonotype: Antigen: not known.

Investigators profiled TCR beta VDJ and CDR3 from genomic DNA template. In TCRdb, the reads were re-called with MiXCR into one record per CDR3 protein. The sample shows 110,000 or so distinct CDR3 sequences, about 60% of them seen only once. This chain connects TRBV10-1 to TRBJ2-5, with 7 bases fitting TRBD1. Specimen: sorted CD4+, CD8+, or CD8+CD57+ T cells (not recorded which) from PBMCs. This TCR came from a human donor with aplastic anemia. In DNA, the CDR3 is TGCGCCAGCAGTGACAGGGGGACCCAAGAGACCCAGTACTTC. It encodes CASSDRGTQETQYF.